The T cell receptor (beta chain) described here comes from a study of T cells in Graves' hyperthyroidism and ophthalmopathy. Amplified TCR beta CDR3 regions derived from RNA transcripts. RT-PCR in the first round (using the HTBI primer set) targeted the TCR CDR3. Using its own MiXCR run on the multiplex PCR reads, TCRdb lists one record per CDR3 protein. The sample has hundreds of thousands of distinct CDR3 sequences; approximately 24% are singletons. Overall study findings and caveats: Blood samples included most of the expanded thyroid clonotypes exceeding 0.001.

The V gene's germline CDR1 is MDHEN and CDR2 SYDVKM. This CDR3 region has 14 residues. V was shortened by 8 bases and J by 3 bases, with 16 bases between the two germline ends. In making diagnoses, clinical symptoms, serum thyroxine and TRAb, thyroid ultrasound and orbital computed tomography were all used. This clonotype was observed many times. Its antigen is unidentified. The chain recombines TRBV28 with TRBJ1-2; possible D gene TRBD1, 5 bases. Sequenced material: blood. The clonotype was recovered from a woman between 40 and 50 years old with Graves' ophthalmopathy. The CDR3 loop reads CASFNIGADYGYTF. CDR3 in DNA: TGTGCCAGCTTCAATATCGGGGCGGACTATGGCTACACCTTC.